The 28 T cell receptor beta chains given below trace back to one sample, sequenced in a study of T-cell reconstitution after alpha-beta-depleted transplantation in children. Preparation of the TCRbeta library used unique molecular identifiers. One entry per CDR3 protein, called by TCRdb with MiXCR from the PCR reads. This sample has about 980,000 distinct CDR3 sequences, with 25% to 30% found just once. The specimen comprised PBMCs, mostly from graft donor cells, sampled 360 days after TCRalphabeta/CD19-depleted stem cell transplant. These receptors all stem from a boy in the first two years of life who had a stem cell transplant for SCID, so the T cells may come from the graft donor.

The chain links TRBV20-1 to TRBJ1-4; D is unclear. Trimming cost V 3 bases and J 5 bases, with 7 bases left between them. The CDR3 has 12 residues. CDR1 and CDR2 (germline): DFQATT, SNEGSKA (reference sequence). The DNA for the CDR3 is TGCAGTGCTAGCTTCGGGAATGAAAAACTGTTTTTT. Translation: CSASFGNEKLFF.

This clonotype has a handful of counts. This chain uses TRBV4-1 with TRBJ1-1; no reliable D call. Germline assignment: CDR1 MGHRA and CDR2 YSYEKL. The CDR3 sequence is 14 residues long. Between the trimmed V and J ends, which lost 3 bases and 5 bases, there was a span of 13 bases. The CDR3, as DNA: TGCGCCAGCAGCCACCCGGCCGGAGGAACTGAAGCTTTCTTT. Protein product: CASSHPAGGTEAFF.

This clonotype was seen a few times. The V gene is TRBV29-1, the J gene TRBJ2-2, with D unclear. The CDR3 totals 11 residues. Germline CDR1 and CDR2: SQVTM and ANQGSEA. Trimming took 4 bases from V and 5 from J, leaving 5 bases between them. CDR3 bases: TGCAGCGTTGTAGGAACCGGGGAGCTGTTTTTT. Residues: CSVVGTGELFF.

The table lists this clonotype with a few counts. The CDR3 DNA reads as TGTGCCAGCAGCTTTGCCGGACCGTGGGTCAATATCTCCACCTACGAGCAGTACTTC. This translates into CASSFAGPWVNISTYEQYF. The chain uses TRBV7-2 and TRBJ2-7; no clear D gene. V was cut by 3 bases and J by 2 bases, with 26 bases left in between. This CDR3 is 19 amino acids long. Germline loops: CDR1 SGHTA, CDR2 FQGNSA.

The chain employs TRBV5-5 and TRBJ2-7, with 7 bases identical to TRBD1. J was trimmed by 3 bases and V by 0 bases; bases with no gene match: 6. The CDR3 runs 15 residues. In germline, CDR1 is SGHKS, CDR2 YYEKEE (reference sequence). CDR3 region: CASSLADRVGYEQYF. The CDR3 region has the DNA TGTGCCAGCAGCTTGGCCGACAGGGTTGGCTACGAGCAGTACTTC.

The V and J genes are TRBV29-1 and TRBJ2-7; tentative D call: TRBD2 (6 bases). CDR3 length equals 13 residues. The V end lost 7 bases, the J end lost 3 bases, and 16 bases lay between the germline ends. The germline CDR1 and CDR2 sequences are SQVTM and ANQGSEA. CDR3 DNA: TGCAGCGCCACCGGGACTGCGAGCTACGAGCAGTACTTC. Translating it yields CSATGTASYEQYF.

The chain is built from TRBV24-1 and TRBJ2-3; 8 bases align to TRBD1. The ends lost 4 bases at V and 4 bases at J; junction bases unmatched: 9. Germline CDR1 is KGHDR and CDR2 is SFDVKD. This CDR3 comprises 16 residues. In DNA, the CDR3 is TGTGCCACCAGTGACCGGACAGGGCAGCGGGCAGATACGCAGTATTTT. Amino acid sequence: CATSDRTGQRADTQYF.

The rearrangement joins TRBV7-8 to TRBJ1-1, with 9 positions matching TRBD1. V shed 8 bases, J shed 1 base, and the junction held 14 bases outside the gene matches. Germline CDR1 SGHVS, CDR2 FQNEAQ. The CDR3 covers 17 residues. This chain's CDR3 is CASRTGGRVQGNTEAFF. CDR3 bases: TGTGCCAGCCGAACAGGGGGCCGGGTGCAGGGGAACACTGAAGCTTTCTTT.

The chain links TRBV4-2 to TRBJ2-5; D not certain. The CDR3 sequence is 13 residues long. The V end was cut by 0 bases, the J end by 5 bases, with 7 bases between. Germline V lookup: CDR1 LGHNA, CDR2 YNFKEQ. For the CDR3, the DNA is TGTGCCAGCAGCCAAGATGTGGGGGAGACCCAGTACTTC. Its protein is CASSQDVGETQYF.

The chain joins TRBV5-1 to TRBJ2-2; D not resolved. Per the germline V gene, CDR1 is SGHRS and CDR2 is YFSETQ. The length of the CDR3 is 16 residues. Trimming shortened V by 1 base and J by 3 bases, and 13 bases separated the two germline ends. The CDR3 coding sequence is TGCGCCAGCAGCTTGAGGGTTCCTAGGGACACCGGGGAGCTGTTTTTT. Protein product: CASSLRVPRDTGELFF.

This clonotype has a handful of counts. The V and J genes are TRBV12-3 or TRBV12-4 and TRBJ2-5; the D gene is possibly TRBD2 (6 bases). The CDR3 loop spans 13 amino acids. The V end was cut by 6 bases, the J end by 7 bases, with 15 bases between. In DNA form, the CDR3 reads TGTGCCAGCAGGAAAACTAGCTTCGGGACCCAGTACTTC. Its protein product is CASRKTSFGTQYF.

V and J are TRBV11-2 and TRBJ1-2; weak D call: TRBD1 (5 bases). Trimming took off 4 bases at V and 8 bases at J, with 23 bases between the two ends. This CDR3 region has 16 residues. The V gene's germline CDR1 is SGHAT and CDR2 FQNNGV. The CDR3 sequence: CASSSPRSGVRDGYTF. CDR3 nucleotide sequence: TGTGCCAGCAGCTCGCCGCGGAGCGGCGTCAGGGACGGCTACACCTTC.

V and J are TRBV19 and TRBJ2-5, with D possibly matching TRBD2 (6 bases). In germline, CDR1 is LNHDA, CDR2 SQIVND (reference sequence). The CDR3 loop spans 17 amino acids. The V end lost 7 bases, the J end lost 2 bases, and 23 bases lay between the germline ends. The CDR3 loop reads CASTPNIGGSTQETQYF. The CDR3 nucleotides are TGTGCCAGTACCCCAAACATCGGGGGAAGCACACAAGAGACCCAGTACTTC.

The rearrangement joins TRBV9 to TRBJ2-1; tentative D call: TRBD1 (6 bases). Germline V gives CDR1 SGDLS, CDR2 YYNGEE. Trimming cost V 4 bases and J 7 bases, with 12 bases left between them. This CDR3 has 13 residues. The CDR3 DNA reads TGTGCCAGCAGCCCCTGGGACAATAATGAGCAGTTCTTC. Residues: CASSPWDNNEQFF.

V and J are TRBV5-1 and TRBJ2-2; 8 nucleotides line up with TRBD1. V was pared by 4 bases and J by 7 bases, with 15 bases of the junction left unmatched. In germline, CDR1 is SGHRS, CDR2 YFSETQ. The CDR3 is made up of 17 amino acids. The CDR3 sequence is CASSLGQGSNADGELFF. CDR3 DNA sequence: TGCGCCAGCAGCCTAGGACAGGGTAGCAACGCGGACGGGGAGCTGTTTTTT.

The chain combines TRBV4-1 with TRBJ1-1, with D perhaps matching TRBD1 (5 bases). The V end lost 1 base, the J end lost 5 bases, and 20 bases lay between the germline ends. Germline CDR1 and CDR2: MGHRA and YSYEKL. CDR3 size: 17 residues. In nucleotides, the CDR3 is TGCGCCAGCAGCCAAGTAAGGGGCAGGGAGAGGAAAACTGAAGCTTTCTTT. Protein sequence: CASSQVRGRERKTEAFF.

This clonotype has more than one count but fewer than ten. The gene calls are TRBV21-1 and TRBJ2-4. TRBV21-1 corresponds to a pseudogene. This CDR3 region has 15 residues. In DNA, the CDR3 is TGTGCCAGCAGCAAAAATCCCCTAGCCAAAAACATTCAGTACTTC. Protein product: CASSKNPLAKNIQYF.

This clonotype appeared a few times. V and J are TRBV7-6 and TRBJ1-2, with a weak D call TRBD1 (6 bases). The CDR3 runs 16 residues. Trimming cost V 2 bases and J 4 bases, with 17 bases left between them. Germline V gene data show CDR1 as SGHVS and CDR2 as FNYEAQ. The CDR3 region is CASSLRGDGRGYGYTF. The DNA for the CDR3 is TGTGCCAGCAGCTTAAGGGGGGATGGACGAGGCTATGGCTACACCTTC.

This clonotype was picked up a small number of times. The chain couples TRBV7-2 to TRBJ2-5, with 8 bases aligning to TRBD2. This CDR3 has 17 amino acids. Germline V gene lookup returns CDR1 SGHTA and CDR2 FQGNSA. J lost 4 bases, V lost 5 bases, and 15 bases had no gene match. The DNA for the CDR3 is TGTGCCAGCAGCCACGGGTGGGCTAGCGGGTCTCGAGAGACCCAGTACTTC. It encodes CASSHGWASGSRETQYF.

A few counts support this clonotype. The genes are TRBV5-1 and TRBJ1-1, with TRBD1 as a possible D gene (5 bases). The germline V gene has CDR1 SGHRS and CDR2 YFSETQ. V was shortened by 7 bases and J by 1 base, with 14 bases between the two germline ends. The CDR3 consists of 14 residues. This CDR3 is CASRGDGTNTEAFF. CDR3 sequence (DNA): TGCGCCAGCCGTGGGGACGGTACGAACACTGAAGCTTTCTTT.

This clonotype showed up just a few times. CDR3 in amino acids: CASSPPWAMSSYNEQFF. CDR3 sequence (DNA): TGTGCCAGCAGCCCCCCCTGGGCCATGAGCTCCTACAATGAGCAGTTCTTC. J is TRBJ2-1 and V is TRBV5-6; D is uncertain. This CDR3 has 17 residues. Germline CDR1 reads SGHDT; CDR2 reads YYEEEE. Trimming took off 4 bases at V and 0 bases at J, with 17 bases between the two ends.

Notes on this clonotype: Given the absence of the conserved phenylalanine or tryptophan at the CDR3 end, a read error is likely. The chain couples TRBV4-2 to TRBJ1-2; D is ambiguous. Germline CDR1 LGHNA, CDR2 YNFKEQ. V lost 4 bases and J 0 bases, leaving 15 bases between the germline ends. This CDR3 comprises 16 residues. The CDR3 sequence is CASSRWFGQANYGYTL. The CDR3 DNA reads TGTGCCAGCAGCCGTTGGTTTGGGCAGGCTAACTATGGCTACACCCTC.

The chain uses TRBV11-2 and TRBJ2-5; TRBD2 matches 7 bases. Germline V CDR1 and CDR2: SGHAT, FQNNGV. V gave up 5 bases and J gave up 4 bases; unmatched junction bases: 10. The CDR3 covers 15 residues. The DNA of the CDR3 is TGTGCCAGCAGCCCCGGGGAGGGTTTGGGAGAGACCCAGTACTTC. The encoded protein is CASSPGEGLGETQYF.

In its sample, this clonotype was seen a few times. J is TRBJ1-1 and V is TRBV25-1, with D unresolved. Germline assignment: CDR1 MGHDK and CDR2 SYGVNS. V lost 6 bases to trimming and J lost 6 bases, with 14 bases between them. CDR3 length equals 13 residues. CDR3 protein: CASRKNAASEAFF. The CDR3 region has the DNA TGTGCCAGCAGAAAAAATGCCGCCTCTGAAGCTTTCTTT.

The chain employs TRBV28 and TRBJ2-1, with unresolved D. Germline values: CDR1 MDHEN, CDR2 SYDVKM. This CDR3 is built from 15 residues. The V end lost 2 bases, the J end lost 4 bases, and 12 bases lay between the germline ends. CDR3 in amino acids: CASSLRVGGYNEQFF. CDR3 nucleotide sequence: TGTGCCAGCAGTTTAAGGGTCGGCGGATACAATGAGCAGTTCTTC.

V usage is TRBV9 and J usage is TRBJ1-2; D gene ambiguous. The V end lost 0 bases, the J end lost 2 bases, and 8 bases lay between the germline ends. This CDR3 contains 14 residues. Germline values: CDR1 SGDLS, CDR2 YYNGEE. The DNA of the CDR3 is TGTGCCAGCAGCGTAGAAGGGCTGAACTATGGCTACACCTTC. Translating gives CASSVEGLNYGYTF.

Note on this clonotype: At one of its ends the junction is not consistent with the germline gene, which may arise from a read error. The chain joins TRBV20-1 to TRBJ2-3, with TRBD1 matching over 7 bases. Germline CDR1 is DFQATT and CDR2 is SNEGSKA (reference sequence). The CDR3 extends over 16 amino acids. As DNA, the CDR3 is TGCTGTGCTAGACCTCCGGGACAGCCATACACAGATACGCAGTATTTT. Protein: CCARPPGQPYTDTQYF.

This clonotype appeared a few times. CDR3 region: CASSFRSGLAGGRITGELFF. The CDR3 DNA follows: TGTGCCAGCAGTTTTAGGTCAGGACTAGCGGGGGGACGGATTACCGGGGAGCTGTTTTTT. The V gene is TRBV12-3 or TRBV12-4, the J gene TRBJ2-2; 14 nucleotides line up with TRBD2. The trim removed 3 bases at V and 5 bases at J, leaving 14 bases unmatched. The CDR3 runs to 20 residues.